What follows is one T cell receptor (beta chain) and its context. Its antigen is unknown. Per-nucleotide qualities are absent, and no much larger clonotype sits a single base away. The cysteine opens and the phenylalanine closes a CDR3 of 14 amino acids. Only the CDR3 DNA is retained, 42 bases long and in frame from the first base. V and J are truncated by 4 bases and 2 bases respectively, leaving an intervening sequence of 12 bases. Reading the germline V gene gives CDR1 SGHDN and CDR2 FVKESK. At diagnosis, peripheral blood, uninvolved tumor-adjacent lung and tumor were collected and stored as a combination of fresh-frozen and FFPE material. For TCR repertoire profiling, blood samples were analyzed as peripheral blood mononuclear cells. TCR beta CDR3 regions were sequenced from DNA using the immunoSEQ Assay. In the paper's pipeline: T cell density was computed as TCR beta template counts normalized to usable DNA estimated by amplifying housekeeping genes. Using the preseqR package, richness was estimated by extrapolating to 120,000 templates for tissue samples and 400,000 templates for PBMC samples. Clonality was calculated as one minus Pielou's evenness. To identify tissue-enriched TCRs, differential abundance testing was run on productive amino-acid clonotypes with a minimum total count of 5 and an alpha of 0.1. Repertoire overlap between compartments was quantified with the Jaccard Index and Morisita Overlap Index. GLIPH grouped TCR beta CDR3s together with public tetramer-defined viral CDR3s, and a viral motif had to include at least three viral sequences and also show V-gene enrichment. Here the immuneACCESS table is served through TCRdb, limited to in-frame sequences with V and J called. Missing clones are a known gap in these copies; in checked studies unresolved V genes cover under half, and the rest lacks a known reason. The DNA was the basis for D and trimming; V, J and clone size are from that table. This sample lists tens of thousands of clones; around 87% were detected once. The top ten clones comprise 9.5% to 15% of the sample.

The sample comes from a study of T cells in localized non-small cell lung cancer (dated by TCRdb to 2020 to 2022). General notes on the study: The study analyzed T cell repertoires of about 230 early-stage NSCLC patients, comparing tumors and uninvolved tumor-adjacent lungs. The cohort consisted of a few hundred treatment-naive NSCLC patients whose localized lung tumors had been resected. The mean age of the NSCLC patients was under 70 years, with about 120 men and 85 to 110 women. Study-wide conclusions, independent of this receptor: A median of 57 of the top 100 tumor clones were detected in paired uninvolved adjacent lung, and 25 to 35 of these tumor clones were also found among the top 100 clones of the paired uninvolved adjacent lung. Because multi-region tumor sequencing was not performed, intratumor heterogeneity could not be ruled out. Higher T cell density in blood was associated with longer overall survival, whereas higher clonality in adjacent lung was associated with shorter survival. Because the study design was exploratory, TCR variables were selected using unadjusted p-values without false-discovery rate correction. Uninvolved tumor-adjacent lung showed the highest T cell clonality, higher than tumor, which suggests more focused antigenic responses in the adjacent lung.

This specimen consisted of PBMCs, obtained before any cancer treatment. This receptor was taken from a man aged 40 to 70 with stage II squamous cell lung carcinoma. Recombination linked TRBV14 to TRBJ2-7, with no reliable assignment of the D segment. CDR3 region: CASSPRVVTYEQYF. The nucleotides read TGTGCCAGCAGCCCAAGGGTTGTAACCTACGAGCAGTACTTC.